What follows is one T cell receptor beta chain and its context. Its antigen is unidentified. The CDR3 loop spans 15 amino acids. The J segment lost 3 bases and the V segment lost 3 bases, leaving 7 bases of the junction unmatched. Germline V gene data show CDR1 as KGHSH and CDR2 as LQKENI. Using immunoSEQ multiplex PCR, the repertoire was profiled, and TCRdb retains in-frame clones only, with some absent. The table records roughly 50,000 clones, about 88% of them present only once. Patients in the study, people with chemo-refractory metastatic non-small-cell lung cancer, received focal radiation plus ipilimumab CTLA-4 blockade. The sample comes from a study of radiotherapy plus CTLA-4 blockade in lung cancer. Overall study findings and caveats: There was expansion of tumor-derived TCR clones in blood after radiotherapy plus ipilimumab.

The sequence came from a human donor with non-small cell lung cancer whose response to radiotherapy plus ipilimumab could not be evaluated. The sequencing here drew on peripheral blood, taken from a patient treated with radiotherapy plus ipilimumab. The V gene is TRBV18, the J gene TRBJ2-7; 8 bases agree with TRBD2. The CDR3 nucleotides read TGTGCCAGCTCACCGGCGGAGCGGGGGATCTACGAGCAGTACTTC. It encodes CASSPAERGIYEQYF. The full variable domain, with the rest looked up from reference TRBV18 and TRBJ2-7, is NAGVMQNPRHLVRRRGQEARLRCSPMKGHSHVYWYRQLPEEGLKFMVYLQKENIIDESGMPKERFSAEFPKEGPSILRIQQVVRGDSAAYFCASSPAERGIYEQYFGPGTRLTVT.